The source of this T cell receptor beta chain is a study of siplizumab effects on memory and regulatory T cells. Study results and caveats: Significant reduction of alloreactive sequences traceable to unstimulated CD4+ memory cells was observed with siplizumab. The diversity of naive T cells seemed greater than that of memory cells, and their alloresponse contribution seemed major. Confirmatory evidence of suppressive function in proliferating siplizumab-culture Tregs was not obtained. The alloreactive clones that mapped to unstimulated subsets made up only a minor fraction.

Worth noting for this clone: Its antigen is unknown.

Germline CDR1 and CDR2: SNHLY and FYNNEI. V was pared by 6 bases and J by 1 base, with 12 bases between. The CDR3 totals 15 residues. Produced via immunoSEQ multiplex PCR; TCRdb's table is partial and in-frame only. Of more than 85,000 clones listed, approximately 92% are singletons. The gene calls are TRBV2 and TRBJ2-2; a possible D gene is TRBD2 (5 bases). This TCR was sampled from a human donor in good health. Some clones in this sample may be carry-over from other donors' samples. The specimen was CD4+ T cells sorted from blood. The CDR3 bases are TGTGCCAGCAGGCTAGCTGACCTGAACACCGGGGAGCTGTTTTTT. Amino acids: CASRLADLNTGELFF.